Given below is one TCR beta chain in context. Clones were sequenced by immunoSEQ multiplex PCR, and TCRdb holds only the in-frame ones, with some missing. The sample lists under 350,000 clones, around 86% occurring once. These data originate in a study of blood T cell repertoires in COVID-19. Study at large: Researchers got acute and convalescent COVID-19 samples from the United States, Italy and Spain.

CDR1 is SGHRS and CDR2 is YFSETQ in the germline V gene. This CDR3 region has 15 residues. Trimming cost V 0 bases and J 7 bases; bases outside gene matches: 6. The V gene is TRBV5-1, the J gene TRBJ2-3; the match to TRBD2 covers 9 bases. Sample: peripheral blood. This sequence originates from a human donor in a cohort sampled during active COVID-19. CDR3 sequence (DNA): TGCGCCAGCAGCTTGGCTCCTAGCGGGGTATATACGCAGTATTTT. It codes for CASSLAPSGVYTQYF. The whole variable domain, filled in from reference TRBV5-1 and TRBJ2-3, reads KAGVTQTPRYLIKTRGQQVTLSCSPISGHRSVSWYQQTPGQGLQFLFEYFSETQRNKGNFPGRFSGRQFSNSRSEMNVSTLELGDSALYLCASSLAPSGVYTQYFGPGTRLTVL.